These 17 T cell receptor beta chains were all obtained from the same sample, sequenced in a study of lymphopenia after photon versus proton radiotherapy. Assay used: immunoSEQ multiplex PCR; TCRdb lists only in-frame clones, some missing. The sample has 25,000 to 30,000 clones; around four fifths are singletons. The specimen was peripheral blood, collected from a patient treated with photon-based radiotherapy. These receptors were collected from a woman aged 45-65 years with pancreatic cancer.

This clone was detected a few times. The rearrangement uses TRBV5-8 and TRBJ2-3; 12 bases are shared with TRBD2. CDR1 is SGHTS and CDR2 is YDEGEE in the germline V gene. The CDR3 runs 18 residues. With V trimmed by 1 base and J by 0 bases, 6 bases remained unmatched. CDR3 sequence: CASSLSLAGGRSTDTQYF. CDR3 sequence (DNA): TGTGCCAGCAGCTTGAGTCTAGCGGGAGGGCGAAGCACAGATACGCAGTATTTT.

The V gene is TRBV27, the J gene TRBJ1-2; D might be TRBD1 (6 bases). From germline, CDR1 is MNHEY and CDR2 SMNVEV (reference sequence). Trimming removed 6 bases from V and 4 bases from J, with 27 bases in between. This CDR3 has 18 amino acids. CDR3: CASSPIGEQGRTGYGYTF. CDR3 nucleotides: TGTGCCAGCAGCCCTATAGGGGAACAGGGACGGACGGGCTATGGCTACACCTTC.

The chain carries TRBV12-2 and TRBJ2-7; TRBD1 reflects the table's D call only, with no check against the DNA. TRBV12-2 is classified as a pseudogene. This CDR3 region has 14 residues. This CDR3 is CASRLDRGRYEQYF. CDR3 DNA sequence: TGTGCAAGTCGCTTAGACAGGGGGCGCTACGAGCAGTACTTC.

This chain uses TRBV28 with TRBJ1-3; D not resolved. The CDR3 totals 15 residues. CDR1 and CDR2 (germline): MDHEN, SYDVKM. The V end lost 5 bases, the J end lost 1 base, and 12 bases lay between the germline ends. Here the CDR3 reads CASSPPVGSGNTIYF. DNA for the CDR3: TGTGCCAGCAGTCCCCCAGTAGGGTCTGGAAACACCATATATTTT.

The J gene is TRBJ2-5, the V gene TRBV29-1; tentatively, D is TRBD1 (7 bases). CDR3 length: 15 amino acids. V lost 0 bases to trimming and J lost 5 bases, with 16 bases between them. CDR1 and CDR2 (germline): SQVTM, ANQGSEA. CDR3 sequence: CSVEDRRAGGETQYF. Here the CDR3 DNA reads TGCAGCGTTGAAGATAGAAGGGCAGGGGGGGAGACCCAGTACTTC.

The chain links TRBV27 to TRBJ2-7, with 10 bases fitting TRBD2. V gave up 3 bases and J gave up 5 bases; unmatched junction bases: 19. The CDR3 spans 19 residues. Germline lookup yields CDR1 MNHEY and CDR2 SMNVEV (reference sequence). CDR3 nucleotide sequence: TGTGCCAGCAGTTTCCAGTCCCCATTCCCTAGCGGGAGTTCCCACGAGCAGTACTTC. Its protein is CASSFQSPFPSGSSHEQYF.

The chain links TRBV28 to TRBJ1-5; D perhaps matches TRBD1 (5 bases). The germline V gene has CDR1 MDHEN and CDR2 SYDVKM. The CDR3 sequence is 16 residues long. The V end was cut by 5 bases, the J end by 0 bases, with 14 bases between. The CDR3 protein is CASSRIQGNSNQPQHF. The CDR3, as DNA: TGTGCCAGCAGTAGGATTCAGGGAAATAGCAATCAGCCCCAGCATTTT.

The chain combines TRBV14 with TRBJ1-2; maybe TRBD1 (5 bases). CDR3 length: 15 residues. Germline CDR1 SGHDN, CDR2 FVKESK. Trimming cost V 3 bases and J 5 bases, with 16 bases left between them. CDR3 sequence: CASSQEAGTKYGYTF. The CDR3 DNA sequence: TGTGCCAGCAGCCAGGAGGCAGGGACCAAATATGGCTACACCTTC.

The chain is built from TRBV6-5 and TRBJ2-7; TRBD2 aligns across 8 bases. This CDR3 has 15 residues. Looked up from germline, CDR1 is MNHEY and CDR2 is SVGAGI. With 6 bases clipped from V and 6 bases from J, the junction kept 13 bases outside the gene matches. The CDR3 reads CASRPGGGAGIEQYF. CDR3 bases: TGTGCCAGCAGACCCGGGGGGGGAGCAGGTATCGAGCAGTACTTC.

The chain carries TRBV2 and TRBJ1-4; D is unresolved. Germline-derived CDR1 and CDR2 are SNHLY and FYNNEI. Trimming shortened V by 5 bases and J by 0 bases, and 10 bases separated the two germline ends. The length of the CDR3 is 15 residues. The CDR3 nucleotides read TGTGCCAGCAGTTCCGATCCTGCAACTAATGAAAAACTGTTTTTT. It specifies CASSSDPATNEKLFF.

The chain links TRBV28 to TRBJ1-5, with D unresolved. Looked up from germline, CDR1 is MDHEN and CDR2 is SYDVKM. Trimming stripped 4 bases from V and 2 bases from J, with 6 bases between. The CDR3 spans 13 residues. The CDR3 spells CASSWRGNQPQHF. The CDR3 nucleotides are TGTGCCAGCAGTTGGCGGGGCAATCAGCCCCAGCATTTT.

V gene TRBV27 combines with J gene TRBJ1-5; perhaps TRBD1 as D (6 bases). This CDR3 has 17 amino acids. Between the trimmed V and J ends, which lost 0 bases and 3 bases, there was a span of 15 bases. The V gene's germline CDR1 is MNHEY and CDR2 SMNVEV (reference sequence). CDR3 region: CASSLSMILGANQPQHF. As DNA, the CDR3 is TGTGCCAGCAGTTTATCGATGATCCTGGGGGCCAATCAGCCCCAGCATTTT.

J is TRBJ2-7 and V is TRBV14; 9 bases map to TRBD2. The CDR3 runs 16 residues. Germline CDR1 and CDR2: SGHDN and FVKESK. The ends lost 1 base at V and 6 bases at J; junction bases unmatched: 10. CDR3 region: CASSQVGSGSVGEQYF. In DNA form, the CDR3 reads TGTGCCAGCAGCCAAGTTGGTAGCGGGAGCGTCGGCGAGCAGTACTTC.

The CDR3 loop reads CASSIGTGGTEAFF. CDR3 sequence (DNA): TGTGCCAGTAGTATAGGGACAGGCGGCACTGAAGCTTTCTTT. The rearrangement uses TRBV19 and TRBJ1-1, with TRBD1 matching 7 bases. In germline, CDR1 is LNHDA, CDR2 SQIVND (reference sequence). The CDR3 totals 14 residues. Unmatched junction bases numbered 3, after V lost 1 base and J lost 4 bases.

This chain connects TRBV28 to TRBJ2-4, with 7 bases matching TRBD2. This CDR3 region has 13 residues. Germline V gene lookup returns CDR1 MDHEN and CDR2 SYDVKM. J lost 7 bases, V lost 3 bases, and 3 bases had no gene match. This CDR3 is CASSFGGGNIQYF. CDR3 in DNA: TGTGCCAGCAGTTTCGGGGGAGGGAACATTCAGTACTTC.

This clone was observed once. V and J are TRBV19 and TRBJ1-5, with unresolved D. Germline V lookup: CDR1 LNHDA, CDR2 SQIVND (reference sequence). CDR3 length equals 13 residues. V was pared by 3 bases and J by 7 bases, with 10 bases between. The CDR3 DNA is TGTGCCAGTAGTATCCATATACACCAGCCCCAGCATTTT. Amino acids: CASSIHIHQPQHF.

The chain couples TRBV19 to TRBJ2-7, with 10 positions matching TRBD2. Germline CDR1 is LNHDA and CDR2 is SQIVND (reference sequence). Trimming removed 3 bases from V and 7 bases from J; junction bases left unmatched: 6. The CDR3 contains 14 residues. CDR3 bases: TGTGCCAGTAGTATTAACCAGCGGGAGGGTGAGCAGTACTTC. Protein sequence: CASSINQREGEQYF.